This is a list of T cell receptor beta chains from one sample in a study of graft-versus-host responses after intestinal transplantation. Their specific antigens are unknown. The assay was immunoSEQ multiplex PCR, and TCRdb's table has in-frame clones only and misses some. Among 55,000 to 85,000 clones listed, about 89% were seen once. The sample consisted of unstimulated CD8+ T cells sorted from spleen or lymph node cells, taken before intestinal transplant. The receptors stem from a human donor who received an intestinal transplant. Each CDR3 is given with its conserved first and last residue. The D gene is left open where the match is weak.

V,D,J,DNA,CDR3
TRBV7-8,TRBD2,TRBJ2-7,TGTGCCAGCAGCCGCAAGCTGGGACTAGCGGGAGTCTTACTCTCCTACGAGCAGTACTTC,CASSRKLGLAGVLLSYEQYF
TRBV7-8,TRBD2,TRBJ2-7,TGTGCCAGCAGCCCAGGACTAGCGGGATTGGAGTACTTC,CASSPGLAGLEYF
TRBV7-6,.,TRBJ2-1,TGTGCCAGCAGCTTATCCAACAATGAGCAGTTCTTC,CASSLSNNEQFF
TRBV28,.,TRBJ1-2,TGTGCCAGCATTGGAGGCGGAGCTTATGGCTACACCTTC,CASIGGGAYGYTF
TRBV27,TRBD1,TRBJ2-2,TGTGCCAGCACTGGGACAGGGGGAGCCGGGGAGCTGTTTTTT,CASTGTGGAGELFF
TRBV28,TRBD2,TRBJ2-3,TGTGCCAGCAGTTTTTTGGCCGGGGGGGTAGGAGATACGCAGTATTTT,CASSFLAGGVGDTQYF
TRBV9,.,TRBJ1-1,TGTGCCAGCAGCGCCCCCCAAGCAGGGACTAGGAACACTGAAGCTTTCTTT,CASSAPQAGTRNTEAFF
TRBV5-1,.,TRBJ2-7,TGCGCCAGCAGCTTGGCCTCGGAGGGTTCCTACGAGCAGTACTTC,CASSLASEGSYEQYF
TRBV2,TRBD2,TRBJ2-1,TGTGCCAGCTTAAGCGGGGGGGCCCACAATGAGCAGTTCTTC,CASLSGGAHNEQFF
TRBV13,TRBD1,TRBJ2-7,TGTGCCAGCAGCTTAGCCGGACAGGGTTCCGAGCAGTACTTC,CASSLAGQGSEQYF
TRBV28,.,TRBJ1-1,TGTGCCAGCAGTTTAAGGCCTGGACACTTTAAATGGGACACTGAAGCTTTCTTT,CASSLRPGHFKWDTEAFF
TRBV11-2,.,TRBJ2-5,TGTGCCAGCAGCTTAGGAGGGAGGGGGGAGACCCAGTACTTC,CASSLGGRGETQYF
TRBV4-1,.,TRBJ2-5,TGCGCCAGCAGCCAAGAACTAAGAAGTGAGACCCAGTACTTC,CASSQELRSETQYF
TRBV27,TRBD1,TRBJ2-7,TGTGCCAGCAGTTATGGGACAGGGACCGAGCAGTACTTC,CASSYGTGTEQYF
TRBV27,.,TRBJ2-1,TGTGCCAGCAGTGGGGCTGAACAGGGCCTTTCCTACAATGAGCAGTTCTTC,CASSGAEQGLSYNEQFF
TRBV28,.,TRBJ1-2,TGTGCCAGCGCCGTCGACACGTCTATAATCTATGGCTACACCTTC,CASAVDTSIIYGYTF
TRBV9,TRBD2,TRBJ2-1,TGTGCCAGCAGCGTACCCCCTAGCGGGGAGTACAATGAGCAGTTCTTC,CASSVPPSGEYNEQFF
TRBV13,TRBD2,TRBJ2-5,TGTGCCAGCAGCGCGGGACTAGCGGGGGTTCGGGAGACCCAGTACTTC,CASSAGLAGVRETQYF
TRBV10-1,.,TRBJ2-7,TGCGCCAGCAGTGGCGGGATCGGGTACGAGCAGTACTTC,CASSGGIGYEQYF
TRBV27,.,TRBJ1-1,TGTGCCAGCAGCCCCCCACTAAGCCCATACCTAAAACCCGATTACTACACTGAAGCTTTCTTT,CASSPPLSPYLKPDYYTEAFF
TRBV5-6,TRBD1,TRBJ2-5,TGTGCCAGCAGCCTGACGAGGACAGGGCAAGAGACCCAGTACTTC,CASSLTRTGQETQYF
TRBV29-1,.,TRBJ2-3,TGCAGCGTTACTCTCTCCGGGAATACGCAGTATTTT,CSVTLSGNTQYF
TRBV5-1,.,TRBJ1-6,TGCGCCAGCAGCGGAGGATTTTTATCCTATAATTCACCCCTCCACTTT,CASSGGFLSYNSPLHF